Listed here is a single TCR beta chain. The junction differs from germline at one of its ends, possibly a read error. This record comes from a study of cytomegalovirus exposure and HLA in healthy donors. The PCR ran on 60 Vbeta and 13 Jbeta primers. Generated by immunoSEQ multiplex PCR, the TCRdb table keeps only in-frame clones and is missing some. The sample spans 150,000 to 200,000 clones; the ten largest clones claim approximately 6.4%. Germline loops: CDR1 MGHRA, CDR2 YSYEKL. The CDR3 covers 19 residues. The sequence came from a man aged 25-45 years in good health and CMV-seronegative. The genes are TRBV4-1 and TRBJ2-7, with 12 bases lining up with TRBD2. The sample consisted of PBMCs. Here the CDR3 DNA reads TGCGCCAGCAGCCAAGAAGGACTAGCGGGGCGAGCGGGATCCTCCGAGCAGTACTTC. Translating it yields CASSQEGLAGRAGSSEQYF.